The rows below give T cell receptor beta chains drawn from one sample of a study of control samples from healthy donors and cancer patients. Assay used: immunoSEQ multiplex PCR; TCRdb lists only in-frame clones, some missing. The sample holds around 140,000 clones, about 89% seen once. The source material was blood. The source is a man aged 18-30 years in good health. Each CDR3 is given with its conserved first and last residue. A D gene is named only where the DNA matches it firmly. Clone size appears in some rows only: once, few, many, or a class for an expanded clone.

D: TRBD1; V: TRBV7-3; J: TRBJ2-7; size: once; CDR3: CASSLTTGGEQYF; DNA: TGTGCCAGCAGCTTAACGACAGGGGGCGAGCAGTACTTC
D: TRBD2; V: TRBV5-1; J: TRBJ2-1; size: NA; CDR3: CASSQPGLASLNEQFF; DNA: TGCGCCAGCAGCCAACCGGGACTAGCGTCACTCAATGAGCAGTTCTTC
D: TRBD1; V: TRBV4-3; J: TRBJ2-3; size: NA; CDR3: CASSLTTGGSDTQYF; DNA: TGCGCCAGCAGCCTGACGACAGGGGGATCAGATACGCAGTATTTT
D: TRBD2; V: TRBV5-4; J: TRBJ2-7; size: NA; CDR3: CASSLLAETYEQYF; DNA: TGTGCCAGCAGCTTGCTAGCGGAGACCTACGAGCAGTACTTC
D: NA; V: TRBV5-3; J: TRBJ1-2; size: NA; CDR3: CARSLAPRANYGYTF; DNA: TGTGCCAGAAGCTTGGCCCCCAGGGCGAACTATGGCTACACCTTC
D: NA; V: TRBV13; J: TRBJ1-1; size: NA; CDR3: CASSLLPGAATEAFF; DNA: TGTGCCAGCAGCTTACTCCCAGGGGCGGCCACTGAAGCTTTCTTT
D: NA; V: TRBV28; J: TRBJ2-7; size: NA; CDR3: CASSLGSYEQYF; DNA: TGTGCCAGCAGTTTAGGCAGCTACGAGCAGTACTTC
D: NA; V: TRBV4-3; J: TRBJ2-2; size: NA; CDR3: CASSQTSPNTGELFF; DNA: TGCGCCAGCAGCCAAACTAGTCCGAACACCGGGGAGCTGTTTTTT
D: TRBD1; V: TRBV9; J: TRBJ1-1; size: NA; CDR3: CASSEQGADTEAFF; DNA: TGTGCCAGCAGCGAACAGGGGGCGGACACTGAAGCTTTCTTT
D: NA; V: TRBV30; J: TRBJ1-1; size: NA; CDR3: CAWTLGLGHPEAFF; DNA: TGTGCCTGGACCCTGGGGTTAGGTCACCCTGAAGCTTTCTTT
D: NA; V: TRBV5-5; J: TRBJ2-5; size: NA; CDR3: CASSPRSRVVETQYF; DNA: TGTGCCAGCAGCCCTCGCTCAAGGGTCGTGGAGACCCAGTACTTC
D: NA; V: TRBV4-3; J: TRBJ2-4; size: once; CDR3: CASSQDYPKELDIQYF; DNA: TGCGCCAGCAGCCAAGATTACCCTAAGGAGTTGGACATTCAGTACTTC
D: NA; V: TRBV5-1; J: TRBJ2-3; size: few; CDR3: CASSLGRVPDTQYF; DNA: TGCGCCAGCAGCTTGGGAAGGGTACCAGATACGCAGTATTTT
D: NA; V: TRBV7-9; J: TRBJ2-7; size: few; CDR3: CASSFQRSPYEQYF; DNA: TGTGCCAGCAGCTTTCAACGGAGTCCCTACGAGCAGTACTTC
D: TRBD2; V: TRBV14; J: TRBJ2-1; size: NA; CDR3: CASSLRLAGRDEQFF; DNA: TGTGCCAGCAGCCTACGACTAGCGGGGAGGGATGAGCAGTTCTTC